A selection of T cell receptor beta chains follows, all from one sample in a study of blood T cells in healthy people across ages. One entry per CDR3 protein, called by TCRdb with MiXCR from the 5' RACE reads. The profile shows about 1,800,000 distinct CDR3 sequences, approximately 30% of them singletons. Sequencing input: blood. The receptors stem from a woman in her 30s in good health. The CDR3 runs from the conserved cysteine through the conserved F or W. D genes are given only for firm matches. Not every row has a clone size; where given, it reads once, few, many or a size class.

D: .
J: TRBJ1-1
V: TRBV12-3/TRBV12-4
size: .
CDR3: CASRQQLNTEAFF
DNA: TGTGCCAGCAGACAGCAGTTGAACACTGAAGCTTTCTTT

D: .
J: TRBJ1-6
V: TRBV28
size: .
CDR3: CASSTYQGNNSPLHF
DNA: TGTGCCAGCAGTACCTACCAGGGAAATAATTCACCCCTCCACTTT

D: .
J: TRBJ2-7
V: TRBV20-1
size: .
CDR3: CSARKGGLVYEQYF
DNA: TGCAGTGCTAGAAAGGGGGGGCTGGTCTACGAGCAGTACTTC

D: TRBD1
J: TRBJ1-2
V: TRBV5-1
size: .
CDR3: CASSPRTGIYGYTF
DNA: TGCGCCAGCAGCCCCAGGACAGGGATCTATGGCTACACCTTC

D: TRBD2
J: TRBJ2-5
V: TRBV5-1
size: .
CDR3: CASIVGLTSGKQETQYF
DNA: TGCGCCAGCATAGTCGGTCTGACTAGCGGGAAGCAAGAGACCCAGTACTTC

D: .
J: TRBJ2-1
V: TRBV6-6
size: few
CDR3: CASNRGALSYNEQFF
DNA: TGTGCCAGCAACCGGGGGGCCTTATCCTACAATGAGCAGTTCTTC

D: .
J: TRBJ2-3
V: TRBV11-2
size: .
CDR3: CASGFWDSTDTQYF
DNA: TGTGCCAGCGGCTTCTGGGATTCCACAGATACGCAGTATTTT

D: TRBD2
J: TRBJ2-1
V: TRBV12-3/TRBV12-4
size: .
CDR3: CASSPSSGTFNEQFF
DNA: TGTGCCAGCAGCCCCTCTAGCGGGACTTTTAATGAGCAGTTCTTC

D: TRBD2
J: TRBJ2-3
V: TRBV2
size: .
CDR3: CASGLAGLDTQYF
DNA: TGTGCCAGCGGACTAGCGGGCCTAGATACGCAGTATTTT

D: .
J: TRBJ2-1
V: TRBV27
size: .
CDR3: CASSTGRHEQFF
DNA: TGTGCCAGCAGTACGGGACGACATGAGCAGTTCTTC

D: .
J: TRBJ2-7
V: TRBV10-3
size: many
CDR3: CAIAADSPFEQYF
DNA: TGTGCCATCGCCGCGGACAGTCCTTTCGAGCAGTACTTC

D: .
J: TRBJ2-3
V: TRBV7-2
size: .
CDR3: CANSPGVADTQYF
DNA: TGTGCCAACAGCCCAGGGGTCGCAGATACGCAGTATTTT

D: .
J: TRBJ2-5
V: TRBV6-2/TRBV6-3
size: few
CDR3: CASTESLGGETQYF
DNA: TGTGCCAGCACCGAATCCCTAGGAGGAGAGACCCAGTACTTC

D: .
J: TRBJ2-4
V: TRBV7-2
size: .
CDR3: CASSLARGRTKNIQYF
DNA: TGTGCCAGCAGCTTAGCGCGAGGACGGACCAAAAACATTCAGTACTTC

D: TRBD1
J: TRBJ2-2
V: TRBV6-6
size: .
CDR3: CASSPPGQGSTGELFF
DNA: TGTGCCAGCAGCCCACCGGGACAGGGGTCCACCGGGGAGCTGTTTTTT

D: .
J: TRBJ1-4
V: TRBV5-5
size: .
CDR3: CASSFEQGSLHEKLFF
DNA: TGTGCCAGCAGCTTTGAACAGGGTTCGCTACATGAAAAACTGTTTTTT

D: TRBD1
J: TRBJ1-2
V: TRBV5-1
size: .
CDR3: CASSFAGQDYGYTF
DNA: TGCGCCAGCAGCTTCGCAGGACAGGACTATGGCTACACCTTC

D: .
J: TRBJ2-7
V: TRBV3-1
size: .
CDR3: CASSAFGQYEQYF
DNA: TGTGCCAGCAGCGCCTTCGGTCAATACGAGCAGTACTTC

D: TRBD2
J: TRBJ2-1
V: TRBV5-1
size: few
CDR3: CASSLDGRSHNEQFF
DNA: TGCGCCAGCAGCTTGGACGGGAGGTCCCACAATGAGCAGTTCTTC

D: .
J: TRBJ1-2
V: TRBV12-3/TRBV12-4
size: few
CDR3: CASSLGWDGDGYTF
DNA: TGTGCCAGCAGTTTAGGTTGGGACGGAGATGGCTACACCTTC

D: TRBD2
J: TRBJ2-5
V: TRBV30
size: .
CDR3: CAWSEWSGSGETQYF
DNA: TGTGCCTGGAGTGAATGGAGCGGGAGTGGAGAGACCCAGTACTTC

D: TRBD1
J: TRBJ2-3
V: TRBV10-3
size: .
CDR3: CAISSGTGGTDTQYF
DNA: TGTGCCATCAGTTCCGGGACAGGGGGAACGGATACGCAGTATTTT

D: TRBD2
J: TRBJ2-7
V: TRBV9
size: .
CDR3: CASSPSPLAGVNEQYF
DNA: TGTGCCAGCAGCCCCTCGCCCTTAGCGGGAGTAAACGAGCAGTACTTC

D: TRBD1
J: TRBJ2-1
V: TRBV30
size: few
CDR3: CAWNPIMWDRGDNEQFF
DNA: TGTGCCTGGAACCCAATTATGTGGGACAGGGGAGACAATGAGCAGTTCTTC

D: TRBD1
J: TRBJ1-5
V: TRBV15
size: .
CDR3: CATRQGLGSNQRQHF
DNA: TGTGCCACCAGACAGGGGCTGGGAAGCAATCAGCGCCAGCATTTT

D: .
J: TRBJ2-5
V: TRBV20-1
size: .
CDR3: CSASPQETQYF
DNA: TGCAGTGCTAGCCCCCAAGAGACCCAGTACTTC

D: .
J: TRBJ2-3
V: TRBV12-3/TRBV12-4
size: few
CDR3: CASSIWTVTQYF
DNA: TGTGCCAGCAGTATATGGACAGTTACGCAGTATTTT

D: TRBD1
J: TRBJ2-3
V: TRBV7-8
size: few
CDR3: CASSVGQHRNRKDTQYF
DNA: TGTGCCAGCAGCGTGGGACAGCATCGTAATAGGAAGGATACGCAGTATTTT

D: .
J: TRBJ2-1
V: TRBV15
size: .
CDR3: CATAVPRSYNEQFF
DNA: TGTGCCACCGCCGTCCCTAGATCCTACAATGAGCAGTTCTTC

D: .
J: TRBJ2-5
V: TRBV20-1
size: many
CDR3: CSARGQPQETQYF
DNA: TGCAGTGCTAGGGGTCAACCGCAAGAGACCCAGTACTTC

D: TRBD2
J: TRBJ2-7
V: TRBV5-5
size: .
CDR3: CASSLVTSGSSNEQYF
DNA: TGTGCCAGCAGCTTAGTGACTAGCGGGAGCTCCAATGAGCAGTACTTC

D: .
J: TRBJ1-3
V: TRBV20-1
size: once
CDR3: CSALRGGEVTGNTIYF
DNA: TGCAGTGCCCTCCGGGGGGGTGAAGTGACTGGAAACACCATATATTTT

D: .
J: TRBJ2-7
V: TRBV3-1
size: .
CDR3: CASSQVGGGADEQYF
DNA: TGTGCCAGCAGCCAAGTCGGAGGGGGCGCCGACGAGCAGTACTTC

D: .
J: TRBJ2-7
V: TRBV5-1
size: .
CDR3: CASSLGGVGADEQYF
DNA: TGCGCCAGCAGCTTGGGGGGTGTGGGGGCTGACGAGCAGTACTTC

D: .
J: TRBJ2-1
V: TRBV29-1
size: .
CDR3: CGVDWGVFNEQFF
DNA: TGCGGCGTTGACTGGGGGGTCTTCAATGAGCAGTTCTTC

D: .
J: TRBJ2-6
V: TRBV20-1
size: few
CDR3: CSAARRGTGANVLTF
DNA: TGCAGTGCGGCCCGAAGGGGGACTGGGGCCAACGTCCTGACTTTC

D: .
J: TRBJ2-1
V: TRBV7-2
size: .
CDR3: CASSTLRGINEQFF
DNA: TGTGCCAGCAGCACGCTTCGAGGGATCAATGAGCAGTTCTTC

D: TRBD1
J: TRBJ2-1
V: TRBV27
size: .
CDR3: CASSLQGDANNEQFF
DNA: TGTGCCAGCAGTTTACAGGGGGACGCTAACAATGAGCAGTTCTTC

D: TRBD2
J: TRBJ2-1
V: TRBV20-1
size: many
CDR3: CSASSSGGSSYNEQFF
DNA: TGCAGTGCTAGCTCTAGCGGGGGGAGCTCCTACAATGAGCAGTTCTTC

D: TRBD2
J: TRBJ2-7
V: TRBV7-2
size: .
CDR3: CASSSAGLAGGTEQYF
DNA: TGTGCCAGCAGCTCCGCCGGTTTGGCGGGGGGGACCGAGCAGTACTTC

D: .
J: TRBJ1-2
V: TRBV28
size: few
CDR3: CASSLVRASGYTF
DNA: TGTGCCAGCAGTTTAGTCAGGGCCTCTGGCTACACCTTC

D: .
J: TRBJ1-6
V: TRBV7-2
size: .
CDR3: CASSLEGLRSPLHF
DNA: TGTGCCAGCAGCTTAGAGGGGTTGAGGTCACCCCTCCACTTT

D: .
J: TRBJ1-3
V: TRBV12-3/TRBV12-4
size: .
CDR3: CASSLRGNSGNTIYF
DNA: TGTGCCAGCAGCCTACGGGGAAACTCTGGAAACACCATATATTTT

D: .
J: TRBJ1-6
V: TRBV7-9
size: .
CDR3: CASSSDSASAYNSPLHF
DNA: TGTGCCAGCAGCTCGGACAGTGCCAGCGCCTATAATTCACCCCTCCACTTT

D: TRBD2
J: TRBJ2-7
V: TRBV7-2
size: few
CDR3: CASSPTTSGRYEQYF
DNA: TGTGCCAGCAGCCCGACTACTAGCGGGAGGTACGAGCAGTACTTC

D: .
J: TRBJ2-3
V: TRBV6-5
size: many
CDR3: CASSYSGKGTSTTDTQYF
DNA: TGTGCCAGCAGTTACTCCGGAAAGGGAACCTCCACCACAGATACGCAGTATTTT

D: TRBD2
J: TRBJ2-1
V: TRBV28
size: few
CDR3: CASSQLAASYNEQFF
DNA: TGTGCCAGCAGTCAACTAGCGGCCTCCTACAATGAGCAGTTCTTC

D: .
J: TRBJ2-7
V: TRBV30
size: few
CDR3: CAWSRTVRSYEQYF
DNA: TGTGCCTGGAGTAGGACAGTACGCTCCTACGAGCAGTACTTC

D: .
J: TRBJ2-5
V: TRBV28
size: many
CDR3: CASSLIWESETQYF
DNA: TGTGCCAGCAGTTTGATTTGGGAGTCGGAGACCCAGTACTTC

D: TRBD2
J: TRBJ2-2
V: TRBV3-1
size: few
CDR3: CASSQGLAGGTSNTGELFF
DNA: TGTGCCAGCAGCCAAGGACTAGCGGGGGGGACATCGAACACCGGGGAGCTGTTTTTT

D: TRBD2
J: TRBJ2-1
V: TRBV20-1
size: .
CDR3: CSAIALAEYNEQFF
DNA: TGCAGTGCTATCGCTCTAGCGGAGTACAATGAGCAGTTCTTC

D: .
J: TRBJ2-7
V: TRBV20-1
size: .
CDR3: CSAGGLYRAEQYF
DNA: TGCAGTGCCGGGGGCCTTTACAGGGCGGAGCAGTACTTC

D: .
J: TRBJ2-5
V: TRBV13
size: .
CDR3: CASSTTLETQYF
DNA: TGTGCCAGCAGCACCACCCTGGAGACCCAGTACTTC

D: TRBD1
J: TRBJ2-5
V: TRBV7-9
size: few
CDR3: CASRDSNNEQYF
DNA: TGTGCCAGCCGGGACAGTAACAATGAGCAGTACTTC

D: .
J: TRBJ2-5
V: TRBV7-2
size: .
CDR3: CASSPPGGGGGETQYF
DNA: TGTGCCAGCAGCCCACCGGGGGGCGGGGGAGGAGAGACCCAGTACTTC